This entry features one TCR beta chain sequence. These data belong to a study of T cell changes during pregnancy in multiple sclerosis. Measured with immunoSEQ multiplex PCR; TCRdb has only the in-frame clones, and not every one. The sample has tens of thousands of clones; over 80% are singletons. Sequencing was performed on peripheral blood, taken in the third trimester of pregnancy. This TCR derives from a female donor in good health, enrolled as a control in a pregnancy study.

The CDR3, as DNA: TGTGCCAGCAGCCCTCCCCTAGCGGGAGAGAACAATGAGCAGTTCTTC. Its protein is CASSPPLAGENNEQFF. J is TRBJ2-1 and V is TRBV7-9, with 10 bases that match TRBD2. Trimming at V came to 5 bases and at J to 5 bases, leaving 9 bases not matched to a gene. CDR3 size: 16 residues. Germline V CDR1 and CDR2: SEHNR, FQNEAQ (reference sequence).